Listed here are 26 T cell receptor beta chains from one sample, sequenced in a study of blood T cell repertoires in COVID-19. Sequencing was performed with immunoSEQ multiplex PCR; in TCRdb, only in-frame clones are kept and a portion is missing. The repertoire holds under 150,000 clones, with roughly four fifths as singletons. Sequenced sample: peripheral blood. Every receptor here comes from a woman of 80 years or more with active or convalescent COVID-19.

This chain links TRBV7-3 with TRBJ1-6, with TRBD1 matching 7 bases. V was pared by 2 bases and J by 7 bases, with 2 bases of the junction left unmatched. From germline, CDR1 is SGHTA and CDR2 FQGTGA. The CDR3 is 14 residues long. CDR3 coding DNA: TGTGCCAGCAGCTTACAGGGGGAAAATTCACCCCTCCACTTT. Its protein is CASSLQGENSPLHF.

The V gene is TRBV2, the J gene TRBJ2-3, with 7 bases matching TRBD1. V was clipped by 6 bases and J by 0 bases; unmatched bases: 12. CDR3 length: 17 amino acids. Germline CDR1 is SNHLY and CDR2 is FYNNEI. CDR3 in DNA: TGTGCCAGCAGCGCTACCGGGACAGCCCTTAGCACAGATACGCAGTATTTT. Its translation is CASSATGTALSTDTQYF.

There are a few counts of this clone. This rearrangement joins TRBV28 to TRBJ1-1; 8 bases agree with TRBD1. This CDR3 has 14 amino acids. The trim removed 9 bases at V and 0 bases at J, leaving 6 bases unmatched. Germline CDR1 MDHEN, CDR2 SYDVKM. The CDR3 loop is CASSQGAMNTEAFF. In DNA form, the CDR3 reads TGTGCCAGTTCCCAGGGGGCTATGAACACTGAAGCTTTCTTT.

J is TRBJ1-3 and V is TRBV18, with D perhaps TRBD1 (6 bases). The ends were cut back, 1 base at V and 0 bases at J, with 10 bases in the middle. Germline CDR1 KGHSH, CDR2 LQKENI. This CDR3 is 16 amino acids long. The CDR3 here is CASSPRGQNSGNTIYF. The CDR3 nucleotides read TGTGCCAGCTCACCACGGGGGCAGAACTCTGGAAACACCATATATTTT.

J is TRBJ1-2 and V is TRBV6-5, with 8 bases that match TRBD1. The length of the CDR3 is 15 residues. V gave up 6 bases and J gave up 0 bases; unmatched junction bases: 6. Germline V gene data show CDR1 as MNHEY and CDR2 as SVGAGI. This chain's CDR3 is CASSPTGVPNYGYTF. The CDR3 DNA follows: TGTGCCAGCAGCCCGACAGGGGTCCCTAACTATGGCTACACCTTC.

Comments on this clone: One end of the junction fails to match germline, which may point to a read error. This chain joins TRBV7-2 and TRBJ2-1; 14 nucleotides align to TRBD2. The CDR3 runs to 14 residues. CDR1 SGHTA and CDR2 FQGNSA come from the germline V gene. The CDR3 sequence is CASSPRTSGGSLLF. DNA for the CDR3: TGTGCCAGCAGCCCCAGGACTAGCGGGGGGTCCTTGCTCTTC.

This chain uses TRBV28 with TRBJ1-6; no clear D gene. Trimming took off 2 bases at V and 6 bases at J, with 8 bases between the two ends. Per the germline V gene, CDR1 is MDHEN and CDR2 is SYDVKM. The CDR3 has 14 residues. The DNA of the CDR3 is TGTGCCAGCAGTTTAGGCCTAGGTAATTCACCCCTCCACTTT. Amino acid sequence: CASSLGLGNSPLHF.

The V gene is TRBV7-2, the J gene TRBJ2-2; D is perhaps TRBD2 (5 bases). The CDR3 totals 15 residues. Looked up from germline, CDR1 is SGHTA and CDR2 is FQGNSA. V was clipped by 0 bases and J by 9 bases, with 14 bases between them. CDR3 nucleotides: TGTGCCAGCAGCTTAGCAGGCCGGGGAAGGAGGGAGCTGTTTTTT. Its translation is CASSLAGRGRRELFF.

The V gene is TRBV4-1, the J gene TRBJ1-2, with 11 bases identical to TRBD1. Trimming cost V 4 bases and J 8 bases; bases outside gene matches: 12. CDR1 and CDR2 (germline): MGHRA, YSYEKL. The CDR3 spans 16 residues. CDR3: CASSRGQGVFLGGYTF. As DNA, the CDR3 is TGCGCCAGCAGCCGGGGACAGGGGGTGTTTTTAGGGGGCTACACCTTC.

The J gene is TRBJ1-6, the V gene TRBV6-4; the match to TRBD1 covers 11 bases. Trimming took 3 bases from V and 11 from J; bases not matched to a gene: 3. The germline CDR1 and CDR2 sequences are MRHNA and SNTAGT. This CDR3 has 14 residues. CDR3 nucleotide sequence: TGTGCCAGCAGTGAAGGGACAGGGGGTCCACCCCTCCACTTT. Translating it yields CASSEGTGGPPLHF.

The V gene is TRBV3-1 (or the pseudogene TRBV3-2), the J gene TRBJ2-2; the D is unclear. The germline V gene encodes CDR1 LGHDT and CDR2 YNNKEL (reference sequence). CDR3 length: 12 amino acids. V gave up 2 bases and J gave up 6 bases, with 4 bases separating them. Here the CDR3 DNA reads TGTGCCAGCAGCCAAAGAGCCGGGGAGCTGTTTTTT. Translating gives CASSQRAGELFF.

The V and J genes are TRBV7-2 and TRBJ2-7, with a weak D call TRBD2 (5 bases). The CDR3 has 15 residues. Looked up from germline, CDR1 is SGHTA and CDR2 is FQGNSA. Trimming shortened V by 6 bases and J by 2 bases, and 17 bases separated the two germline ends. The CDR3 loop is CASSMTKGSPYEQYF. The CDR3 DNA is TGTGCCAGCAGTATGACAAAAGGGAGCCCCTACGAGCAGTACTTC.

This clone was seen only a few times. V and J are TRBV5-6 and TRBJ1-5; the D gene is possibly TRBD1 (6 bases). Germline V gene lookup returns CDR1 SGHDT and CDR2 YYEEEE. Trimming pared 0 bases from V and 2 bases from J, leaving 9 bases between. The CDR3 sequence is 15 residues long. The CDR3 loop reads CASSLVSGGNQPQHF. CDR3 DNA: TGTGCCAGCAGCTTGGTATCAGGGGGCAATCAGCCCCAGCATTTT.

This rearrangement joins TRBV15 to TRBJ1-1; 8 bases align to TRBD1. CDR3 length: 16 amino acids. V was clipped by 4 bases and J by 4 bases; unmatched bases: 11. Per germline, CDR1 LNHNV and CDR2 YYDKDF (reference sequence). CDR3 in DNA: TGTGCCACCAGCACCCCCGGGACAGGTTTGGGCACTGAAGCTTTCTTT. Its translation: CATSTPGTGLGTEAFF.

In the case of this clone: Within the sample, other DNA sequences also encode this same CDR3. CDR3 nucleotide sequence: TGTGCCATCAGTGGGGGACTAGCGGGGGGGCGGAATGAGCAGTTCTTC. Translating gives CAISGGLAGGRNEQFF. The chain employs TRBV10-3 and TRBJ2-1, with 16 bases fitting TRBD2. This CDR3 has 16 amino acids. Unmatched junction bases numbered 4, after V lost 4 bases and J lost 7 bases. The germline V gene has CDR1 ENHRY and CDR2 SYGVKD.

The DNA for the CDR3 is TGTGCCAGCAGCTCCTATAGGGACAGCAACTATGGCTACACCTTC. Protein product: CASSSYRDSNYGYTF. The rearrangement joins TRBV6-2 or TRBV6-3 to TRBJ1-2; 7 bases are shared with TRBD1. Germline V gene lookup returns CDR1 MNHEY and CDR2 SVGEGT. Losses at the gene ends were 6 bases for V and 2 bases for J; bases not matched to a gene: 9. This CDR3 region has 15 residues.

The chain carries TRBV3-1 (or the pseudogene TRBV3-2) and TRBJ1-3; 8 bases agree with TRBD1. Unmatched junction bases numbered 5, after V lost 4 bases and J lost 0 bases. CDR1 is LGHDT and CDR2 is YNNKEL in the germline V gene (reference sequence). The CDR3 is 16 residues long. The CDR3 bases are TGTGCCAGCAGCCGACGACAGGGGATCTCTGGAAACACCATATATTTT. This translates into CASSRRQGISGNTIYF.

J is TRBJ1-3 and V is TRBV7-2; perhaps TRBD1 as D (6 bases). Trimming shortened V by 5 bases and J by 0 bases, and 11 bases separated the two germline ends. The CDR3 runs 15 residues. Germline V gene lookup returns CDR1 SGHTA and CDR2 FQGNSA. The CDR3 protein is CASSRTGTSGNTIYF. CDR3 coding DNA: TGTGCCAGCAGCCGTACAGGGACCTCTGGAAACACCATATATTTT. The whole variable domain, remainder taken from reference TRBV7-2 and TRBJ1-3, is GAGVSQSPSNKVTEKGKDVELRCDPISGHTALYWYRQSLGQGLEFLIYFQGNSAPDKSGLPSDRFSAERTGGSVSTLTIQRTQQEDSAVYLCASSRTGTSGNTIYFGEGSWLTVV.

The V gene is TRBV6-5, the J gene TRBJ2-3; D is undetermined. Germline V lookup: CDR1 MNHEY, CDR2 SVGAGI. This CDR3 has 14 residues. Trimming left V 7 bases short and J 0 bases short, with 11 bases between. The CDR3 is CASNHPTSTDTQYF. The DNA for the CDR3 is TGTGCCAGCAATCACCCCACTAGCACAGATACGCAGTATTTT.

V usage is TRBV3-1 (or the pseudogene TRBV3-2) and J usage is TRBJ1-3, with 8 bases fitting TRBD1. This CDR3 is 13 amino acids long. CDR1 is LGHDT and CDR2 is YNNKEL in the germline V gene (reference sequence). Germline trimming cut 1 base from V and 8 bases from J; bases unmatched to any gene: 1. CDR3 amino acids: CASSQVRGHTIYF. The CDR3 nucleotides read TGTGCCAGCAGCCAAGTCAGGGGGCACACCATATATTTT.

This clone was seen more than once but under ten times. J is TRBJ1-3 and V is TRBV7-9; weak D call: TRBD1 (5 bases). CDR1 and CDR2 from the germline V gene are SEHNR and FQNEAQ (reference sequence). V lost 5 bases and J lost 7, with 18 bases in between. This CDR3 is built from 15 residues. The CDR3, as DNA: TGTGCCAGCAGCCAACCGTCGGGGGTGAGCAACACCATATATTTT. This translates into CASSQPSGVSNTIYF.

The chain recombines TRBV2 with TRBJ2-7; 7 bases fit TRBD1. With 6 bases clipped from V and 3 bases from J, the junction kept 5 bases outside the gene matches. The CDR3 length is 13 residues. The germline V gene has CDR1 SNHLY and CDR2 FYNNEI. CDR3 bases: TGTGCCAGCAGCGACAGGGTGGTCTACGAGCAGTACTTC. Protein: CASSDRVVYEQYF.

The chain employs TRBV27 and TRBJ2-2; 7 positions match TRBD2. Unmatched junction bases numbered 5, after V lost 5 bases and J lost 2 bases. The CDR3 is made up of 15 amino acids. Germline values: CDR1 MNHEY, CDR2 SMNVEV (reference sequence). The CDR3 DNA sequence: TGTGCCAGCAGTCGTGGGGGGGTAAACACCGGGGAGCTGTTTTTT. Its translation is CASSRGGVNTGELFF.

The rearrangement uses TRBV10-3 and TRBJ1-6; 7 nucleotides match TRBD1. Germline V CDR1 and CDR2: ENHRY, SYGVKD. The junction had 8 bases not matched to a gene; V was cut back by 10 bases and J by 5 bases. The CDR3 length is 14 residues. The chain's CDR3 is CATAQGTDNSPLHF. Here the CDR3 DNA reads TGTGCCACCGCACAGGGGACGGATAATTCACCCCTCCACTTT.

The genes are TRBV2 and TRBJ2-2; possibly TRBD2 for D (6 bases). Trimming took off 4 bases at V and 6 bases at J, with 15 bases between the two ends. The CDR3 has 15 residues. The V gene's germline CDR1 is SNHLY and CDR2 FYNNEI. The DNA of the CDR3 is TGTGCCAGCAGTGTGCGGGGCCTTGCACCCGGGGAGCTGTTTTTT. Encoded protein: CASSVRGLAPGELFF.

The chain employs TRBV19 and TRBJ1-2; D gene ambiguous. Trimming removed 4 bases from V and 1 base from J, with 10 bases in between. The CDR3 sequence is 14 residues long. Per the germline V gene, CDR1 is LNHDA and CDR2 is SQIVND (reference sequence). CDR3 in amino acids: CASSTLSGNYGYTF. The CDR3 coding sequence is TGTGCCAGTAGTACCCTCAGCGGTAACTATGGCTACACCTTC.